This T cell receptor (beta chain) was sequenced during a study of T cell changes during pregnancy in multiple sclerosis. The data were produced by immunoSEQ multiplex PCR, yet TCRdb's version contains in-frame clones alone and is incomplete. The sample includes about 36,000 clones, 92% of them seen just once. Germline values: CDR1 KGHSY, CDR2 FQNENV. Trimming removed 0 bases from V and 4 bases from J; junction bases left unmatched: 7. This CDR3 spans 16 amino acids. This specimen consisted of CD4+ T cells from peripheral blood mononuclear cells, obtained after pregnancy. This receptor was obtained from a female donor with multiple sclerosis, enrolled in a pregnancy study. The chain combines TRBV16 with TRBJ1-1; 8 nucleotides agree with TRBD1. CDR3 sequence reads: CASSQSVQGAGTEAFF. CDR3 sequence (DNA): TGTGCCAGCAGCCAATCGGTGCAGGGGGCAGGCACTGAAGCTTTCTTT.